Listed here are 27 T cell receptor beta chains from one sample, sequenced in a study of blood T cell repertoires in COVID-19. Using immunoSEQ multiplex PCR, the repertoire was profiled, and TCRdb retains in-frame clones only, with some absent. The sample contains approximately 210,000 clones, around four fifths of which appear only once. Sequenced material: peripheral blood. The receptor source for this set is a woman aged 50 to 65 with acute or convalescent COVID-19.

The chain recombines TRBV6-6 with TRBJ1-2, with D tentatively TRBD1 (5 bases). The length of the CDR3 is 16 residues. V was trimmed by 6 bases and J by 4 bases, leaving 21 bases between them. The germline V gene has CDR1 MNHNY and CDR2 SVGAGI (reference sequence). The CDR3 nucleotides are TGTGCCAGCAGCCTCCCGGGGGAGGGGAAGTCCTATGGCTACACCTTC. It yields the protein CASSLPGEGKSYGYTF.

This clone was detected only a few times. The rearrangement uses TRBV5-1 and TRBJ1-1, with no clear D. This CDR3 is built from 16 residues. The germline V and J ends were trimmed by 4 bases and 0 bases, with 16 bases remaining between them. Germline loops: CDR1 SGHRS, CDR2 YFSETQ. The CDR3 spells CASSLKLGSMNTEAFF. In DNA, the CDR3 is TGCGCCAGCAGCCTAAAATTAGGGAGTATGAACACTGAAGCTTTCTTT. Variable domain in full (rest from reference TRBV5-1 and TRBJ1-1): KAGVTQTPRYLIKTRGQQVTLSCSPISGHRSVSWYQQTPGQGLQFLFEYFSETQRNKGNFPGRFSGRQFSNSRSEMNVSTLELGDSALYLCASSLKLGSMNTEAFFGQGTRLTVV.

V is TRBV19 and J is TRBJ2-1; TRBD2 might be the D (6 bases). The germline CDR1 and CDR2 sequences are LNHDA and SQIVND (reference sequence). The CDR3 sequence is 15 residues long. V dropped 7 bases and J dropped 0 bases, with 13 bases sitting between them. CDR3 sequence: CASTDGGSSYNEQFF. The CDR3 DNA sequence: TGTGCCAGTACCGACGGAGGGAGCTCCTACAATGAGCAGTTCTTC.

The rearrangement uses TRBV5-1 and TRBJ1-2, with 8 bases matching TRBD1. The CDR3 is 16 residues long. V lost 0 bases to trimming and J lost 7 bases; unmatched junction nucleotides: 11. CDR1 and CDR2 (germline): SGHRS, YFSETQ. The CDR3 DNA is TGCGCCAGCAGCTTGGCGACGGGGGGACAGGACCCTGGCTACACCTTC. It specifies CASSLATGGQDPGYTF.

This chain joins TRBV5-1 and TRBJ2-5; 14 positions match TRBD2. After removal of 4 bases from V and 4 bases from J, the junction contained 6 bases not matched to a gene. Germline loops: CDR1 SGHRS, CDR2 YFSETQ. The length of the CDR3 is 16 residues. The chain's CDR3 is CASSAGTSGSRETQYF. Here the CDR3 DNA reads TGCGCCAGCAGCGCCGGGACTAGCGGGAGTCGAGAGACCCAGTACTTC.

The rearrangement uses TRBV24-1 and TRBJ2-7; D perhaps matches TRBD2 (5 bases). The CDR3 is 12 amino acids. The V end lost 4 bases, the J end lost 2 bases, and 5 bases lay between the germline ends. Germline CDR1 and CDR2: KGHDR and SFDVKD. The CDR3 region is CATSDGTYEQYF. CDR3 DNA: TGTGCCACCAGTGACGGGACCTACGAGCAGTACTTC.

The chain links TRBV6-2 or TRBV6-3 to TRBJ2-3; TRBD2 aligns across 11 bases. CDR1 and CDR2 from the germline V gene are MNHEY and SVGEGT. The V gene end was trimmed by 2 bases and the J gene end by 3 bases; junction bases not matched to a gene: 16. This CDR3 region has 20 residues. The CDR3 DNA reads as TGTGCCAGCAGTTACAGAGGGACCGGGACTAGCGGTTCTGGGACAGATACGCAGTATTTT. As protein: CASSYRGTGTSGSGTDTQYF.

In its sample, this clone was seen once. This rearrangement joins TRBV19 to TRBJ1-1; a weak D match, TRBD1 (6 bases). Germline V gene data show CDR1 as LNHDA and CDR2 as SQIVND (reference sequence). Trimming shortened V by 3 bases and J by 0 bases, and 11 bases separated the two germline ends. CDR3 size: 15 residues. The CDR3 spells CASSILRTVNTEAFF. For the CDR3, the DNA is TGTGCCAGTAGTATTTTAAGGACAGTGAACACTGAAGCTTTCTTT.

The chain has TRBV29-1 and TRBJ2-1; 9 nucleotides line up with TRBD1. The CDR3 loop spans 14 amino acids. The V gene's germline CDR1 is SQVTM and CDR2 ANQGSEA. Trimming at V came to 6 bases and at J to 0 bases, leaving 3 bases not matched to a gene. In DNA, the CDR3 is TGCAGCGTGGGGACAGGGAGCTCCTACAATGAGCAGTTCTTC. This gives the protein CSVGTGSSYNEQFF.

CDR3 in amino acids: CASSLGPGGYGYTF. The CDR3 DNA sequence: TGTGCCAGCAGCTTAGGTCCCGGCGGCTATGGCTACACCTTC. The V and J genes are TRBV11-3 and TRBJ1-2; no firm D call. Germline values: CDR1 SGHNT, CDR2 YENEEA. The CDR3 sequence is 14 residues long. V lost 1 base and J 4 bases, leaving 10 bases between the germline ends.

The CDR3 DNA follows: TGTGCCAGCAGTTTATCGAAACGGTTTGGAGACACCGGGGAGCTGTTTTTT. It codes for CASSLSKRFGDTGELFF. The chain employs TRBV27 and TRBJ2-2; D unclear. The CDR3 contains 17 residues. Germline CDR1 and CDR2: MNHEY and SMNVEV (reference sequence). Trimming shortened V by 0 bases and J by 3 bases, and 14 bases separated the two germline ends.

This chain links TRBV18 with TRBJ1-1; TRBD1 matches at 8 bases. The V gene end was trimmed by 2 bases and the J gene end by 5 bases; junction bases not matched to a gene: 16. The CDR3 totals 18 residues. CDR1 and CDR2 (germline): KGHSH, LQKENI. This chain's CDR3 is CASSPARQGPSSKTEAFF. CDR3 bases: TGTGCCAGCTCACCAGCGCGACAGGGGCCCTCTAGCAAGACTGAAGCTTTCTTT.

The chain uses TRBV15 and TRBJ1-3, with D unresolved. V was cut by 0 bases and J by 4 bases, with 10 bases left in between. The CDR3 runs 15 residues. Germline V lookup: CDR1 LNHNV, CDR2 YYDKDF (reference sequence). The CDR3 protein is CATSRERLLGNTIYF. In nucleotides, the CDR3 is TGTGCCACCAGCAGAGAACGGTTACTCGGAAACACCATATATTTT. The full variable domain, in which reference TRBV15 and TRBJ1-3 provide the parts outside the CDR3, is DAMVIQNPRYQVTQFGKPVTLSCSQTLNHNVMYWYQQKSSQAPKLLFHYYDKDFNNEADTPDNFQSRRPNTSFCFLDIRSPGLGDTAMYLCATSRERLLGNTIYFGEGSWLTVV.

Only a few counts were recorded for this clone. V and J are TRBV15 and TRBJ2-7, with 11 nucleotides matching TRBD2. J was trimmed by 3 bases and V by 11 bases; bases with no gene match: 6. This CDR3 is 13 amino acids long. Looked up from germline, CDR1 is LNHNV and CDR2 is YYDKDF (reference sequence). The CDR3 spells CAAGTSGFYEQYF. The CDR3 nucleotides read TGTGCCGCCGGGACTAGCGGTTTCTACGAGCAGTACTTC.

The rearrangement joins TRBV28 to TRBJ2-2; the match to TRBD2 covers 11 bases. Germline V gives CDR1 MDHEN, CDR2 SYDVKM. The CDR3 covers 16 residues. J lost 5 bases, V lost 6 bases, and 8 bases had no gene match. The CDR3 region is CASRLLAGGTTGELFF. The CDR3 DNA follows: TGTGCCAGCAGGCTCCTAGCGGGAGGAACGACCGGGGAGCTGTTTTTT.

The rearrangement links TRBV2 to TRBJ1-2; no firm D call. The CDR3 is 14 amino acids. Per germline, CDR1 SNHLY and CDR2 FYNNEI. V gave up 9 bases and J gave up 7 bases, with 21 bases separating them. CDR3 sequence (DNA): TGTGCCAGTACTGGGAGGCGGGAAGTGAGTGGCTACACCTTC. This gives the protein CASTGRREVSGYTF.

The chain couples TRBV4-1 to TRBJ2-5; D gene unclear. The germline gives CDR1 MGHRA, CDR2 YSYEKL. This CDR3 has 14 amino acids. Trimming stripped 2 bases from V and 4 bases from J, with 11 bases between. This CDR3 is CASSQPGGGETQYF. The CDR3 bases are TGCGCCAGCAGCCAACCAGGTGGTGGAGAGACCCAGTACTTC.

In DNA form, the CDR3 reads TGTGCCATCAGTGACAGGGGGATTGAGAATGAGCAGTTCTTC. Protein product: CAISDRGIENEQFF. This sequence joins TRBV10-3 and TRBJ2-1; 7 nucleotides line up with TRBD1. This CDR3 is 14 amino acids long. Unmatched junction bases numbered 6, after V lost 3 bases and J lost 7 bases. Per the germline V gene, CDR1 is ENHRY and CDR2 is SYGVKD.

The chain uses TRBV27 and TRBJ2-3; TRBD1 aligns across 10 bases. The CDR3 loop spans 17 amino acids. The germline gives CDR1 MNHEY, CDR2 SMNVEV (reference sequence). The trim removed 4 bases at V and 4 bases at J, leaving 11 bases unmatched. CDR3 sequence: CASSSQDRGRISDTQYF. CDR3 sequence (DNA): TGTGCCAGCAGTTCCCAAGACAGGGGGCGCATTTCAGATACGCAGTATTTT.

V is TRBV7-2 and J is TRBJ1-5, with no clear D. Trimming removed 3 bases from V and 7 bases from J, with 7 bases in between. This CDR3 has 12 amino acids. Germline CDR1 is SGHTA and CDR2 is FQGNSA. The CDR3 nucleotides read TGTGCCAGCAGCTTCCCTTTACAGCCCCAGCATTTT. Its translation: CASSFPLQPQHF.

This rearrangement joins TRBV6-1 to TRBJ2-7; 13 nucleotides line up with TRBD2. The germline gives CDR1 MNHNS, CDR2 SASEGT. The CDR3 has 19 residues. V shed 2 bases, J shed 0 bases, and the junction held 10 bases outside the gene matches. The CDR3 is CASSEWGGLAGPTSYEQYF. DNA of the CDR3: TGTGCCAGCAGTGAATGGGGGGGACTAGCGGGACCCACCTCCTACGAGCAGTACTTC.

This clone occurred once. The J gene is TRBJ2-2, the V gene TRBV27, with D perhaps TRBD2 (6 bases). This CDR3 is 14 amino acids long. V lost 6 bases, J lost 5 bases, and 13 bases lay in between. Germline loops: CDR1 MNHEY, CDR2 SMNVEV (reference sequence). The CDR3, as DNA: TGTGCCAGCAGGGCCGGGACTCCAACCGGGGAGCTGTTTTTT. It translates to CASRAGTPTGELFF.

The chain's CDR3 is CASSPMQMNTEAFF. The CDR3 DNA reads as TGTGCCAGCTCACCTATGCAGATGAACACTGAAGCTTTCTTT. This chain links TRBV18 with TRBJ1-1, with D unclear. The V gene lost 3 bases and the J gene lost 0 bases, with 8 bases spanning the gap. The germline V gene encodes CDR1 KGHSH and CDR2 LQKENI. The CDR3 is 14 amino acids. Drawing the rest from reference TRBV18 and TRBJ1-1, the complete variable domain is NAGVMQNPRHLVRRRGQEARLRCSPMKGHSHVYWYRQLPEEGLKFMVYLQKENIIDESGMPKERFSAEFPKEGPSILRIQQVVRGDSAAYFCASSPMQMNTEAFFGQGTRLTVV.

This clone was observed many times. CDR3 bases: TGCGCCAGCAGCTTAAATGCGGGAGACGGATACGAGCAGTACTTC. It is translated as CASSLNAGDGYEQYF. The chain employs TRBV5-1 and TRBJ2-7, with TRBD2 matching 7 bases. V lost 2 bases, J lost 4 bases, and 9 bases stayed unmatched. The CDR3 is 15 amino acids. Per germline, CDR1 SGHRS and CDR2 YFSETQ.

V and J are TRBV2 and TRBJ2-4, with 10 bases aligning to TRBD2. CDR3 length: 20 residues. V shed 6 bases and J 1 base; nucleotides not matched to a gene: 18. The V gene's germline CDR1 is SNHLY and CDR2 FYNNEI. The CDR3 DNA reads TGTGCCAGCAGGGGGGGTTTAGCGGGAGGTTTTAAGTCTGCCAAAAACATTCAGTACTTC. Its translation is CASRGGLAGGFKSAKNIQYF. The variable domain in full, completed from reference TRBV2 and TRBJ2-4, reads EPEVTQTPSHQVTQMGQEVILRCVPISNHLYFYWYRQILGQKVEFLVSFYNNEISEKSEIFDDQFSVERPDGSNFTLKIRSTKLEDSAMYFCASRGGLAGGFKSAKNIQYFGAGTRLSVL.

This CDR3 is CASSLGTGSYGYTF. The CDR3 bases are TGTGCCAGCAGCTTGGGGACAGGGAGCTATGGCTACACCTTC. The V and J genes are TRBV5-6 and TRBJ1-2; 8 nucleotides align to TRBD1. The CDR3 is 14 residues long. The V gene's germline CDR1 is SGHDT and CDR2 YYEEEE. The V gene end was trimmed by 0 bases and the J gene end by 4 bases; junction bases not matched to a gene: 2.

This chain joins TRBV28 and TRBJ1-6, with 7 bases that match TRBD1. V was clipped by 2 bases and J by 7 bases; unmatched bases: 14. CDR1 is MDHEN and CDR2 is SYDVKM in the germline V gene. The CDR3 is 18 residues long. The DNA of the CDR3 is TGTGCCAGCAGTTTACCCACACCAAAGGGGGCAAGGAATTCACCCCTCCACTTT. This encodes CASSLPTPKGARNSPLHF.